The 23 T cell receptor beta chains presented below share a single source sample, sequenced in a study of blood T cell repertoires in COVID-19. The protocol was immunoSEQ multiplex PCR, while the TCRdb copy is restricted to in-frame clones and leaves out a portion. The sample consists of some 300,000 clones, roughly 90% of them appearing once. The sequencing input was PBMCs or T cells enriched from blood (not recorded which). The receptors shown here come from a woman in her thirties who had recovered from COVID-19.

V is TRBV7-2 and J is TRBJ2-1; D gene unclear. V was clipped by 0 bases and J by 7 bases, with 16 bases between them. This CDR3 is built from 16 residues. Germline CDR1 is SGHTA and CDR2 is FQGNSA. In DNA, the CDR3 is TGTGCCAGCAGCTTAGCTTTCGACTCTTTTTGGAATGAGCAGTTCTTC. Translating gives CASSLAFDSFWNEQFF.

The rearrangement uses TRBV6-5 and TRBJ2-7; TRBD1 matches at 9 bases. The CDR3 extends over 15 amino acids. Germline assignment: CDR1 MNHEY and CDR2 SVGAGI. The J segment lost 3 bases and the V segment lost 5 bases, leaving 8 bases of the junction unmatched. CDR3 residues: CASSTPGQGFYEQYF. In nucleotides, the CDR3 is TGTGCCAGCAGTACACCGGGACAGGGATTCTACGAGCAGTACTTC.

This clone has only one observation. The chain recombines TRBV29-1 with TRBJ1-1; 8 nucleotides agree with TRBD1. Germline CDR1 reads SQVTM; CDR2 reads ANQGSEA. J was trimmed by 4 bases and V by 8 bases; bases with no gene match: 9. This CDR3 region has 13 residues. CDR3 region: CSTRQGQITEAFF. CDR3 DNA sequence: TGCAGCACACGACAGGGGCAGATCACTGAAGCTTTCTTT.

The CDR3 loop reads CASNKAGGLGEQYF. The CDR3 bases are TGTGCCAGCAACAAGGCGGGAGGCCTTGGCGAGCAGTACTTC. V usage is TRBV9 and J usage is TRBJ2-7, with 8 bases identical to TRBD2. The CDR3 extends over 14 amino acids. Per germline, CDR1 SGDLS and CDR2 YYNGEE. Trimming removed 6 bases from V and 6 bases from J; junction bases left unmatched: 11.

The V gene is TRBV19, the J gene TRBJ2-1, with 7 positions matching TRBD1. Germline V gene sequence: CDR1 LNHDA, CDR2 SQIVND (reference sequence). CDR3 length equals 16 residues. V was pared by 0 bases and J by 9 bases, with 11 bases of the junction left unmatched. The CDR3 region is CASSIDEGGSSGEQFF. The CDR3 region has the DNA TGTGCCAGTAGTATAGATGAAGGGGGCAGTTCAGGTGAGCAGTTCTTC. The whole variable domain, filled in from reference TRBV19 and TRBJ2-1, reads DGGITQSPKYLFRKEGQNVTLSCEQNLNHDAMYWYRQDPGQGLRLIYYSQIVNDFQKGDIAEGYSVSREKKESFPLTVTSAQKNPTAFYLCASSIDEGGSSGEQFFGPGTRLTVL.

CDR3 amino acids: CASSSARQGAQHF. In nucleotides, the CDR3 is TGTGCCAGCAGCTCGGCTAGGCAGGGGGCCCAGCATTTT. V and J are TRBV13 and TRBJ1-5; 7 bases align to TRBD1. The V gene's germline CDR1 is PRHDT and CDR2 FYEKMQ (reference sequence). The CDR3 is made up of 13 amino acids. The ends lost 4 bases at V and 11 bases at J; junction bases unmatched: 8.

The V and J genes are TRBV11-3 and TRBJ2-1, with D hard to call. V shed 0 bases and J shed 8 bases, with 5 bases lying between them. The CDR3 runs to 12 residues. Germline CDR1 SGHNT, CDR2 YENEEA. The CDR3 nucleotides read TGTGCCAGCAGCTTAGACACGGATGAGCAGTTCTTC. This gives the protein CASSLDTDEQFF.

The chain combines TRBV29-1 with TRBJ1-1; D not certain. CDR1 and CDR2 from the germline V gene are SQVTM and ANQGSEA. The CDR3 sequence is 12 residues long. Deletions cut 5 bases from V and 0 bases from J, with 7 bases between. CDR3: CSVTRLNTEAFF. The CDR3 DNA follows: TGCAGCGTTACCAGATTGAACACTGAAGCTTTCTTT.

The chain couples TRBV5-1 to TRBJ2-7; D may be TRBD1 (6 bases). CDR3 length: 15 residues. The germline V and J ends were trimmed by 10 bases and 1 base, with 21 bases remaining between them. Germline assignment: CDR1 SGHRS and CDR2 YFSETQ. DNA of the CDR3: TGCGCCTCATCGAAATACAGGGTGGAGTCCTACGAGCAGTACTTC. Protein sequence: CASSKYRVESYEQYF.

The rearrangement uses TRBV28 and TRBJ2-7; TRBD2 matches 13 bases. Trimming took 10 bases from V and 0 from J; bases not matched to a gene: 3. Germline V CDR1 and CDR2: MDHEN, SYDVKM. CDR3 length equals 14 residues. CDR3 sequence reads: CAIRLAGGSYEQYF. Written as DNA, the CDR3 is TGTGCCATACGACTAGCGGGAGGCTCCTACGAGCAGTACTTC.

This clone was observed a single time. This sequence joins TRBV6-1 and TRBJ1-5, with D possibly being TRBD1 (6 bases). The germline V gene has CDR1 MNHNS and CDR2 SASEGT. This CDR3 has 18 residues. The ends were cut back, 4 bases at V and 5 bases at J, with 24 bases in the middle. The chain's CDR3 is CASSGTGSSLPWDQPQHF. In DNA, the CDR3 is TGTGCCAGCAGTGGAACAGGGTCGTCTCTCCCCTGGGATCAGCCCCAGCATTTT.

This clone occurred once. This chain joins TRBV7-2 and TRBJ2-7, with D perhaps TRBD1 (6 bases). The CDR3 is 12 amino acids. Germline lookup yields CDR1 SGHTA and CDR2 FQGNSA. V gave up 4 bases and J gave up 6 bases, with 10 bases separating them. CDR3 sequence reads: CASSSQGREQYF. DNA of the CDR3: TGTGCCAGCAGCTCACAGGGTCGCGAGCAGTACTTC.

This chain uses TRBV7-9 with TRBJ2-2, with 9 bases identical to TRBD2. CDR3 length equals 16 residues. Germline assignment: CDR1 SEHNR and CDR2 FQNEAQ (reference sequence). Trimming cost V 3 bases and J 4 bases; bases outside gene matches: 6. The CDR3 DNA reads TGTGCCAGCAGCTTTGGCAGCGGGAGGCCCACCGGGGAGCTGTTTTTT. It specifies CASSFGSGRPTGELFF.

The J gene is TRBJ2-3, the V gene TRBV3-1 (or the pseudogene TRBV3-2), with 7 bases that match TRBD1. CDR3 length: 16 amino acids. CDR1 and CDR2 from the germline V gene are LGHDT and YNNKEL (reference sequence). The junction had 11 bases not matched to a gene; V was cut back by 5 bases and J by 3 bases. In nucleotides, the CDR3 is TGTGCCAGCAGCTTCCGACAGGGTGATATTACAGATACGCAGTATTTT. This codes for CASSFRQGDITDTQYF.

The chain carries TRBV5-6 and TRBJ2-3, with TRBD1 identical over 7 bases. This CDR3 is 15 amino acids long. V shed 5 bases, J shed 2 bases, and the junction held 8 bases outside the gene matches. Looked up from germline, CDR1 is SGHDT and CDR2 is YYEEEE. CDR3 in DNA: TGTGCCAGCAGATTTGGACAGGTGATCACAGATACGCAGTATTTT. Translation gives CASRFGQVITDTQYF.

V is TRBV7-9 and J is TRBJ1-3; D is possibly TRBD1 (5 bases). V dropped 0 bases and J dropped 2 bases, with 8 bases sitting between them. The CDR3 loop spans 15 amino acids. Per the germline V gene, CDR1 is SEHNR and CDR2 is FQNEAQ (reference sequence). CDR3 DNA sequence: TGTGCCAGCAGCTTAGCCCAGGGCGCTGGAAACACCATATATTTT. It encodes CASSLAQGAGNTIYF. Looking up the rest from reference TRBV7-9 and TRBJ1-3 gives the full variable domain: DTGVSQNPRHKITKRGQNVTFRCDPISEHNRLYWYRQTLGQGPEFLTYFQNEAQLEKSRLLSDRFSAERPKGSFSTLEIQRTEQGDSAMYLCASSLAQGAGNTIYFGEGSWLTVV.

CDR3 sequence: CASSYGGHLNEKLFF. In DNA, the CDR3 is TGTGCCAGCAGTTACGGTGGACACCTTAATGAAAAACTGTTTTTT. This chain links TRBV6-2 or TRBV6-3 with TRBJ1-4, with a tentative D call TRBD1 (5 bases). The CDR3 covers 15 residues. Per the germline V gene, CDR1 is MNHEY and CDR2 is SVGEGT. Trimming stripped 2 bases from V and 4 bases from J, with 11 bases between.

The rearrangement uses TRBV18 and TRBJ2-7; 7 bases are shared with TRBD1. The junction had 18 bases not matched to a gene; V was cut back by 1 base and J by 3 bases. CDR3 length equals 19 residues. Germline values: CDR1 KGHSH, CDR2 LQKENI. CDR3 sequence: CASSPQYRIRDSHDYEQYF. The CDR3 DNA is TGTGCCAGCTCACCACAATACCGAATCAGGGACAGTCACGACTACGAGCAGTACTTC.

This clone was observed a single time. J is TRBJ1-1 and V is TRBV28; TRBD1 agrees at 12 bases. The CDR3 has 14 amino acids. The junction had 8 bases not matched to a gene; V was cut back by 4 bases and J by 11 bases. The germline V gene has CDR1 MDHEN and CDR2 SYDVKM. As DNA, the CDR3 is TGTGCCAGCAGTTCCCCTGGGACAGGGGGCTGGGCTTTCTTT. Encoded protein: CASSSPGTGGWAFF.

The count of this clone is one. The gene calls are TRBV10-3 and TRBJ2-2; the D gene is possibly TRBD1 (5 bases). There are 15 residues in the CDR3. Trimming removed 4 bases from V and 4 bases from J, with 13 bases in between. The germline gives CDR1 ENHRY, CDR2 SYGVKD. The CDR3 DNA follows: TGTGCCATCAGTGGTTCCAGGGCCGGCACCGGGGAGCTGTTTTTT. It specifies CAISGSRAGTGELFF.

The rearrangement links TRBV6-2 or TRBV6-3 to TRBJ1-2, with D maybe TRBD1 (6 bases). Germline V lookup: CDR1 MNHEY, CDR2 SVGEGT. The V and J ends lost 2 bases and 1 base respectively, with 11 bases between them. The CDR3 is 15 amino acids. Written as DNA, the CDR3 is TGTGCCAGCAGTTACGGGGACATCGGTAACTATGGCTACACCTTC. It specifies CASSYGDIGNYGYTF.

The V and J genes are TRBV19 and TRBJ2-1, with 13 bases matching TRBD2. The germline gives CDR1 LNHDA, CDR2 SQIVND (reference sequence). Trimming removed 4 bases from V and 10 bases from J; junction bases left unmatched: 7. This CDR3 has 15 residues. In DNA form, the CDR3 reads TGTGCCAGTAGTACTGGACTAGCGGGAGTATGGGAGCAGTTCTTC. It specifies CASSTGLAGVWEQFF.

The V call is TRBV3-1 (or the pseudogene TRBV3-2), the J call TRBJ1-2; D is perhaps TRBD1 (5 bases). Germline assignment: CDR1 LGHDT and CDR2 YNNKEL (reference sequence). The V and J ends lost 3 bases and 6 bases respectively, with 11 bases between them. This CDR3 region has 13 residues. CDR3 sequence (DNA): TGTGCCAGCAGCCATCAGGGAAGGGATGGCTACACCTTC. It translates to CASSHQGRDGYTF.